This T cell receptor beta chain was captured in a study of regulatory T cells in long-lasting Graves disease. About this clonotype: Its antigen is still unknown.

Arm-PCR of CDR3 regions and iRepertoire HTBI primers were the basis on which TCR beta libraries were built. TCRdb called the multiplex PCR reads again in MiXCR, with one record for every CDR3 protein. The sample comprises hundreds of thousands of distinct CDR3 sequences, roughly 30% of which are singletons, and roughly 46% rests with the top ten. Whole-study results and caveats: Those with persistent disease had in common more public clonotypes (about 3,000) than new patients (approximately 890). There was favoring of TRBV28, TRBJ1-2 and TRBJ2-5 in persistent disease.

Sample time point: persistent/refractory GD, antithyroid drugs over 5 years with positive TRAb. There was RNA extracted from PBMCs, and the TCR library was made from it. EDTA tubes received approximately 10 milliliters of collected peripheral blood. The germline V gene encodes CDR1 DFQATT and CDR2 SNEGSKA (reference sequence). Deletions cut 0 bases from V and 0 bases from J, with 9 bases between. The CDR3 contains 15 residues. The genes are TRBV20-1 and TRBJ2-1; perhaps TRBD2 as D (5 bases). This receptor was obtained from a female donor with Graves disease. The sample here was peripheral blood mononuclear cells (PBMCs), taken when the disease was refractory, from a patient treated with antithyroid drugs. The CDR3 nucleotides read TGCAGTGCTAGAGAAGCGGCCAGCTCCTACAATGAGCAGTTCTTC. Its protein product is CSAREAASSYNEQFF.